These T cell receptor beta chains were read from a single sample in a study of CD8 T cells in ankylosing spondylitis. A single record per CDR3 protein comes from TCRdb applying MiXCR to the 5' RACE reads. The table lists 150,000 to 200,000 distinct CDR3 sequences, approximately 32% of them singletons. The material sequenced was synovial fluid, either unsorted or a sorted T cell fraction (not recorded which). These receptors were collected from a male donor with ankylosing spondylitis. The CDR3 runs from the conserved cysteine through the conserved F or W. The order of the fields is clone size, D gene, V gene, J gene, CDR3 protein, CDR3 DNA. The D gene is left open where the match is weak. Some rows mark clone size as missing; the rest say once, few, many or name a class of expanded clone.

many	TRBD1	TRBV12-3/TRBV12-4	TRBJ1-1	CASSGTGLFHEAFF	TGTGCCAGCAGTGGGACAGGGCTTTTCCATGAAGCTTTCTTT
many	NA	TRBV10-3	TRBJ1-4	CAISDQPFPGEKLFF	TGTGCCATCAGTGACCAACCCTTTCCCGGAGAAAAACTGTTTTTT
NA	NA	TRBV20-1	TRBJ1-5	CSASGGRESNQPQHF	TGCAGTGCTAGTGGGGGCAGGGAAAGCAATCAGCCCCAGCATTTT
NA	NA	TRBV7-2	TRBJ2-5	CASSLDEASPRVRTQYF	TGTGCCAGCAGCTTGGACGAGGCATCCCCCCGCGTACGGACCCAGTACTTC
many	NA	TRBV7-9	TRBJ1-1	CASSLETPGHGAFF	TGTGCCAGCAGCTTAGAAACACCGGGCCACGGGGCTTTCTTT
many	NA	TRBV20-1	TRBJ1-3	CSADEGTGNTIYF	TGCAGTGCTGACGAAGGCACAGGAAACACCATATATTTT
few	TRBD1	TRBV12-3/TRBV12-4	TRBJ1-1	CASRYRGGWNTEAFF	TGTGCCAGCAGATACAGGGGTGGATGGAACACTGAAGCTTTCTTT
NA	TRBD2	TRBV3-1	TRBJ2-3	CASSTKSGGDTDTQYF	TGTGCCAGCAGCACTAAAAGCGGGGGAGACACAGATACGCAGTATTTT
NA	NA	TRBV12-3/TRBV12-4	TRBJ1-3	CASSFSEIWRTGNTIYF	TGTGCCAGCAGTTTTTCCGAAATCTGGCGAACTGGAAACACCATATATTTT
few	TRBD2	TRBV12-3/TRBV12-4	TRBJ2-6	CASSPSSGRSGANVLTF	TGTGCCAGCAGCCCGTCTAGCGGGAGGTCTGGGGCCAACGTCCTGACTTTC
many	NA	TRBV10-3	TRBJ2-7	CAISESLAKQYF	TGTGCCATCAGTGAGTCATTAGCGAAGCAGTACTTC
NA	TRBD2	TRBV28	TRBJ2-7	CASSPPLLAGGREQYF	TGTGCCAGCAGTCCCCCCCTACTAGCGGGAGGACGCGAGCAGTACTTC
NA	TRBD2	TRBV6-2/TRBV6-3	TRBJ2-2	CPSRDGRVTGELFF	TGTCCCAGCAGGGACGGGAGGGTTACCGGGGAGCTGTTTTTT
few	TRBD1	TRBV28	TRBJ1-2	CASSSYRDRDGYTF	TGTGCCAGCAGTTCTTACCGGGACAGAGATGGCTACACCTTC
NA	NA	TRBV29-1	TRBJ1-1	CSAHLGEGAFF	TGCAGCGCCCACCTTGGGGAGGGCGCTTTCTTT
many	NA	TRBV6-5	TRBJ2-7	CASSYSAETSIYEQYF	TGTGCCAGCAGTTACTCCGCGGAGACTAGTATCTACGAGCAGTACTTC
NA	TRBD1	TRBV18	TRBJ1-1	CASSPPSQGRTEAFF	TGTGCCAGCTCACCACCGTCACAGGGGCGCACTGAAGCTTTCTTT
NA	NA	TRBV20-1	TRBJ2-3	CSARQGGGTDTQYF	TGCAGTGCGAGACAGGGCGGGGGCACAGATACGCAGTATTTT